A single TCR beta chain is shown here with its context. This CDR3 has 13 amino acids. V was shortened by 0 bases and J by 5 bases, with 8 bases between the two germline ends. Germline CDR1 and CDR2: SGHRS and YFSETQ. Per the study methods: Reference gene primer amplification yielded estimated nucleated cell counts. Produced via immunoSEQ multiplex PCR; TCRdb's table is partial and in-frame only. V, J and clone size are those of that table, while D and trimming were read from the DNA. The sample lists 55,000 to 85,000 clones; over 75% were seen once. The data originate from a study of blood T cell repertoires in COVID-19. For the study at large: The United States, Italy and Spain provided the acute and convalescent COVID-19 samples. PBMCs, B-cell-depleted T cells, or T cells provided the cDNA or gDNA that made up the material.

The chain carries TRBV5-1 and TRBJ1-1; D might be TRBD1 (6 bases). Sequenced input: peripheral blood. This receptor was obtained from a human donor in a cohort sampled during active COVID-19. CDR3 region: CASSLDTGTEAFF. The CDR3, as DNA: TGCGCCAGCAGCTTGGATACAGGGACTGAAGCTTTCTTT. Complete variable domain (other parts from reference TRBV5-1 and TRBJ1-1): KAGVTQTPRYLIKTRGQQVTLSCSPISGHRSVSWYQQTPGQGLQFLFEYFSETQRNKGNFPGRFSGRQFSNSRSEMNVSTLELGDSALYLCASSLDTGTEAFFGQGTRLTVV.